A selection of T cell receptor beta chains follows, all from one sample in a study of T cells in Graves' hyperthyroidism and ophthalmopathy. TCRdb used MiXCR to reprocess the multiplex PCR reads, holding one entry per CDR3 protein. The repertoire has about 560,000 distinct CDR3 sequences, 14% of them found once; the top ten carry 14%. The sequencing input was blood. The receptor source for this set is a woman aged 35 to 49 with Graves' hyperthyroidism. Each CDR3 is given with its conserved first and last residue. D genes are given only for firm matches. The size of a clone is reported for some rows only, either as once, few or many, or as a class for expanded clones.

D gene: .; J gene: TRBJ2-7; clone size: many; V gene: TRBV20-1; CDR3 DNA: TGCAGTGCCTGGAGGGGGGCCGGGGAGCAGTACTTC; CDR3 protein: CSAWRGAGEQYF
D gene: TRBD1; J gene: TRBJ2-7; clone size: many; V gene: TRBV18; CDR3 DNA: TGTGCCAGCTCACCACGGGACAGTGGCGAGCAGTACTTC; CDR3 protein: CASSPRDSGEQYF
D gene: TRBD2; J gene: TRBJ2-7; clone size: many; V gene: TRBV3-1; CDR3 DNA: TGTGCCAGCAGCCAAGGAAGCGGGAGCGGAGGCGAGCAGTACTTC; CDR3 protein: CASSQGSGSGGEQYF
D gene: .; J gene: TRBJ2-3; clone size: .; V gene: TRBV6-5; CDR3 DNA: TGTGCCAGCAGTTACTCTTTAGGGACTAGCACAGATACGCAGTATTTT; CDR3 protein: CASSYSLGTSTDTQYF
D gene: TRBD1; J gene: TRBJ1-5; clone size: .; V gene: TRBV19; CDR3 DNA: TGTGCCAGTAGCCGATTTACAGGGGTCAATCAGCCCCAGCATTTT; CDR3 protein: CASSRFTGVNQPQHF
D gene: TRBD2; J gene: TRBJ2-1; clone size: many; V gene: TRBV12-3/TRBV12-4; CDR3 DNA: TGTGCCAGCAAGACTAGCGGGATCTACAATGAGCAGTTCTTC; CDR3 protein: CASKTSGIYNEQFF
D gene: .; J gene: TRBJ2-2; clone size: many; V gene: TRBV11-2; CDR3 DNA: TGTGCCAGCAGCTTCCGACTAGAGTCCGGGGAGCTGTTTTTT; CDR3 protein: CASSFRLESGELFF
D gene: .; J gene: TRBJ2-6; clone size: .; V gene: TRBV3-1; CDR3 DNA: TGTGCCAGCAGCCAAGATTGGGCCGCCAGCTCTGGGGCCAACGTCCTGACTTTC; CDR3 protein: CASSQDWAASSGANVLTF
D gene: .; J gene: TRBJ1-1; clone size: many; V gene: TRBV6-1; CDR3 DNA: TGTGCCAGCAGTCCTCAGTGGAGCACTGAAGCTTTCTTT; CDR3 protein: CASSPQWSTEAFF
D gene: TRBD1; J gene: TRBJ2-7; clone size: many; V gene: TRBV5-1; CDR3 DNA: TGCGCCAGCAGCTTGGCGTTACAGGGGGCTAACTACGAGCAGTACTTC; CDR3 protein: CASSLALQGANYEQYF
D gene: .; J gene: TRBJ2-2; clone size: .; V gene: TRBV7-9; CDR3 DNA: TGTGCCAGCAGCTCTAGTCTGGCCGGGGAGCTGTTTTTT; CDR3 protein: CASSSSLAGELFF
D gene: .; J gene: TRBJ2-7; clone size: many; V gene: TRBV5-8; CDR3 DNA: TGTGCCAGCAGCTTGGCCGGCGACAGCTCAACCGTTGGGGAGCAGTACTTC; CDR3 protein: CASSLAGDSSTVGEQYF
D gene: .; J gene: TRBJ2-3; clone size: .; V gene: TRBV5-1; CDR3 DNA: TGTGCCAGCACCCCTAAGGGGGGGGATACGCAGTATTTT; CDR3 protein: CASTPKGGDTQYF
D gene: .; J gene: TRBJ2-7; clone size: many; V gene: TRBV28; CDR3 DNA: TGTGCCAGCAGTCCCCTCGGGAGCATCTACGAGCAGTACTTC; CDR3 protein: CASSPLGSIYEQYF
D gene: TRBD2; J gene: TRBJ2-7; clone size: many; V gene: TRBV7-9; CDR3 DNA: TGTGCCAGCAGCCTACTAGCGTCAGCCTACGAGCAGTACTTC; CDR3 protein: CASSLLASAYEQYF
D gene: TRBD1; J gene: TRBJ1-5; clone size: few; V gene: TRBV19; CDR3 DNA: TGTGCCACGCGGGGGGACAGGGGGCTTCAGCCCCAGCATTTT; CDR3 protein: CATRGDRGLQPQHF
D gene: .; J gene: TRBJ1-1; clone size: many; V gene: TRBV10-3; CDR3 DNA: TGTGCCATCAGTGACGCGCGGGGGAAGAACACTGAAGCTTTCTTT; CDR3 protein: CAISDARGKNTEAFF
D gene: .; J gene: TRBJ2-1; clone size: many; V gene: TRBV9; CDR3 DNA: TGTGCCAGCAGCCCCCGTTTTGGACTAGGGACATTCGAGCAGTTCTTC; CDR3 protein: CASSPRFGLGTFEQFF
D gene: TRBD2; J gene: TRBJ2-7; clone size: many; V gene: TRBV30; CDR3 DNA: TGTGCCTGGAGTTTAGGCAGGGGGCTGACTAGCGGGAGCTACGAGCAGTACTTC; CDR3 protein: CAWSLGRGLTSGSYEQYF
D gene: .; J gene: TRBJ2-7; clone size: many; V gene: TRBV20-1; CDR3 DNA: TGCAGTGCCCCCGGCCAGCCCTACGAGCAGTACTTC; CDR3 protein: CSAPGQPYEQYF
D gene: .; J gene: TRBJ2-5; clone size: few; V gene: TRBV10-1; CDR3 DNA: TGCGCCAGCAGTGGGCCCAATTTTAGGGTCCGGGGGTACTTC; CDR3 protein: CASSGPNFRVRGYF
D gene: TRBD2; J gene: TRBJ2-5; clone size: many; V gene: TRBV20-1; CDR3 DNA: TGCAGTGCTAGAGCTCGACTAGCGGGTTGGGAGACCCAGTACTTC; CDR3 protein: CSARARLAGWETQYF
D gene: TRBD2; J gene: TRBJ2-1; clone size: many; V gene: TRBV18; CDR3 DNA: TGTGCCAGCTCAGCTACTAGCGGGAGCGTAGATTATGAGCAGTTCTTC; CDR3 protein: CASSATSGSVDYEQFF
D gene: .; J gene: TRBJ1-2; clone size: .; V gene: TRBV4-1; CDR3 DNA: TGCGCCAGCAGCCAAGAGGGGGTCTGGTCCGGCGGCTACACCTTC; CDR3 protein: CASSQEGVWSGGYTF